Listed here are 28 T cell receptor beta chains from one sample, sequenced in a study of blood T cell repertoires in COVID-19. Some clones are missing from TCRdb's copy, which holds only in-frame ones; the method was immunoSEQ multiplex PCR. This table holds around 66,000 clones, about four fifths found once. The sequencing sample was made of peripheral blood. The receptors stem from a human donor in a cohort sampled during active COVID-19.

This chain connects TRBV7-3 to TRBJ1-1, with TRBD1 identical over 7 bases. Germline CDR1 reads SGHTA; CDR2 reads FQGTGA. The CDR3 extends over 14 amino acids. The trim removed 3 bases at V and 3 bases at J, leaving 4 bases unmatched. The CDR3 coding sequence is TGTGCCAGCAGCTTGCTGGACAGGTACACTGAAGCTTTCTTT. Its protein product is CASSLLDRYTEAFF.

In regard to this clone: The junction departs from the called germline gene at one end, perhaps through a read error. This sequence joins TRBV27 and TRBJ2-7; D is perhaps TRBD1 (8 bases). The CDR3 runs 15 residues. Germline V gene data show CDR1 as MNHEY and CDR2 as SMNVEV (reference sequence). In DNA form, the CDR3 reads TGTGTCAGCAGTCCGCTCTACAGGGGGGGAAACGAGCAGTACTTC. It yields the protein CVSSPLYRGGNEQYF.

This clone has only one observation. The rearrangement links TRBV24-1 to TRBJ2-2, with a possible D match to TRBD2 (6 bases). Trimming took off 5 bases at V and 7 bases at J, with 10 bases between the two ends. Germline assignment: CDR1 KGHDR and CDR2 SFDVKD. The CDR3 runs 13 residues. CDR3 region: CATSGPGVGELFF. For the CDR3, the DNA is TGTGCCACCAGTGGACCGGGAGTCGGGGAGCTGTTTTTT.

The V and J genes are TRBV7-9 and TRBJ1-4, with 9 bases lining up with TRBD1. The CDR3 sequence is 15 residues long. Trimming took 5 bases from V and 4 from J; bases not matched to a gene: 5. Germline CDR1 SEHNR, CDR2 FQNEAQ (reference sequence). CDR3 nucleotides: TGTGCCAGCAGCCGCCCGGGACAGGGTAATGAAAAACTGTTTTTT. It yields the protein CASSRPGQGNEKLFF.

This clone has just one count. The chain carries TRBV5-1 and TRBJ1-1; D gene unclear. The V end lost 4 bases, the J end lost 0 bases, and 10 bases lay between the germline ends. The germline V gene encodes CDR1 SGHRS and CDR2 YFSETQ. The CDR3 is made up of 14 amino acids. The chain's CDR3 is CASSGGLLNTEAFF. The CDR3 DNA reads TGCGCCAGCAGCGGTGGGCTTCTGAACACTGAAGCTTTCTTT. The full variable domain, rest sourced from reference TRBV5-1 and TRBJ1-1, is KAGVTQTPRYLIKTRGQQVTLSCSPISGHRSVSWYQQTPGQGLQFLFEYFSETQRNKGNFPGRFSGRQFSNSRSEMNVSTLELGDSALYLCASSGGLLNTEAFFGQGTRLTVV.

The chain uses TRBV9 and TRBJ2-1; 9 nucleotides match TRBD1. CDR1 and CDR2 from the germline V gene are SGDLS and YYNGEE. This CDR3 region has 16 residues. With 3 bases clipped from V and 2 bases from J, the junction kept 6 bases outside the gene matches. DNA of the CDR3: TGTGCCAGCAGCGCCTATGGGGACAGGGCCTACAATGAGCAGTTCTTC. Its protein is CASSAYGDRAYNEQFF.

V usage is TRBV9 and J usage is TRBJ2-6, with TRBD1 matching over 9 bases. With 3 bases clipped from V and 2 bases from J, the junction kept 0 bases outside the gene matches. CDR1 and CDR2 from the germline V gene are SGDLS and YYNGEE. CDR3 length: 15 residues. CDR3 in amino acids: CASSGTGAGANVLTF. CDR3 nucleotides: TGTGCCAGCAGCGGGACAGGGGCTGGGGCCAACGTCCTGACTTTC.

V and J are TRBV4-3 and TRBJ2-3; 7 bases are shared with TRBD2. There are 16 residues in the CDR3. V was clipped by 0 bases and J by 8 bases; unmatched bases: 11. From germline, CDR1 is LGHNA and CDR2 YSLEER. The CDR3 region has the DNA TGCGCCAGCAGCCAAGACCCCCAAGGCGGGAGTGGTACGCAGTATTTT. It is translated as CASSQDPQGGSGTQYF.

This clone was observed once. V and J are TRBV10-2 and TRBJ2-5; 10 bases match TRBD2. Trimming at V came to 3 bases and at J to 4 bases, leaving 5 bases not matched to a gene. Germline CDR1 reads WSHSY; CDR2 reads SAAADI. The length of the CDR3 is 15 residues. CDR3 residues: CASSDSLAGVETQYF. The CDR3, as DNA: TGCGCCAGCAGTGACTCCCTAGCGGGAGTAGAGACCCAGTACTTC.

There are a few counts of this clone. The chain is built from TRBV7-2 and TRBJ1-6; TRBD1 might be the D (5 bases). Germline V gives CDR1 SGHTA, CDR2 FQGNSA. The CDR3 loop spans 14 amino acids. Trimming cost V 1 base and J 6 bases, with 7 bases left between them. This chain's CDR3 is CASSLGQSNSPLHF. CDR3 nucleotides: TGTGCCAGCAGCTTAGGACAGTCTAATTCACCCCTCCACTTT.

The rearrangement links TRBV18 to TRBJ2-1; D gene ambiguous. Germline V gives CDR1 KGHSH, CDR2 LQKENI. The CDR3 is 14 residues long. Trimming stripped 6 bases from V and 0 bases from J, with 9 bases between. The CDR3 region is CASSPLFSYNEQFF. DNA of the CDR3: TGTGCCAGCTCGCCCCTATTCTCCTACAATGAGCAGTTCTTC.

This chain links TRBV19 with TRBJ1-5, with 7 bases lining up with TRBD1. Germline loops: CDR1 LNHDA, CDR2 SQIVND (reference sequence). This CDR3 is built from 14 residues. V shed 5 bases and J 4 bases; nucleotides not matched to a gene: 5. The CDR3 spells CASSHRQGNQPQHF. In DNA form, the CDR3 reads TGTGCCAGTAGTCACAGACAGGGTAATCAGCCCCAGCATTTT.

This clone was recorded at least ten times. The chain uses TRBV27 and TRBJ2-5, with 8 bases aligning to TRBD1. The junction had 5 bases not matched to a gene; V was cut back by 5 bases and J by 0 bases. The CDR3 runs to 15 residues. CDR1 and CDR2 (germline): MNHEY, SMNVEV (reference sequence). This chain's CDR3 is CASSDGQGDQETQYF. Written as DNA, the CDR3 is TGTGCCAGCAGTGACGGACAGGGCGACCAAGAGACCCAGTACTTC.

This rearrangement joins TRBV25-1 to TRBJ2-4, with D perhaps TRBD2 (5 bases). Deletions cut 3 bases from V and 4 bases from J, with 13 bases between. Germline V gene lookup returns CDR1 MGHDK and CDR2 SYGVNS. The CDR3 contains 15 residues. The chain's CDR3 is CASSDPKGDKNIQYF. Here the CDR3 DNA reads TGTGCCAGCAGTGATCCTAAGGGAGATAAAAACATTCAGTACTTC.

The chain joins TRBV3-1 (or the pseudogene TRBV3-2) to TRBJ2-5; tentative D call: TRBD2 (6 bases). CDR3 length equals 17 residues. The V end lost 0 bases, the J end lost 5 bases, and 19 bases lay between the germline ends. Germline V lookup: CDR1 LGHDT, CDR2 YNNKEL (reference sequence). The CDR3 coding sequence is TGTGCCAGCAGCCAAGATTTAGAGGGGACTTACTCGGAGACCCAGTACTTC. Residues: CASSQDLEGTYSETQYF.

V and J are TRBV25-1 and TRBJ1-6; no clear D. The CDR3 extends over 12 amino acids. From germline, CDR1 is MGHDK and CDR2 SYGVNS. V was cut by 8 bases and J by 6 bases, with 8 bases left in between. Written as DNA, the CDR3 is TGTGCCAGCGGTTCCGGTAATTCACCCCTCCACTTT. Its protein is CASGSGNSPLHF.

The chain recombines TRBV7-2 with TRBJ2-7; no clear D. Germline values: CDR1 SGHTA, CDR2 FQGNSA. This CDR3 spans 15 amino acids. V was pared by 2 bases and J by 3 bases, with 14 bases between. In nucleotides, the CDR3 is TGTGCCAGCAGCTTAACCAGGTTAATCAACTACGAGCAGTACTTC. Encoded protein: CASSLTRLINYEQYF.

The chain uses TRBV5-1 and TRBJ2-7; 8 bases match TRBD1. Losses at the gene ends were 5 bases for V and 0 bases for J; bases not matched to a gene: 7. Germline CDR1 reads SGHRS; CDR2 reads YFSETQ. The CDR3 has 15 residues. The CDR3 sequence is CASRGGQGSSYEQYF. CDR3 nucleotides: TGCGCCAGCAGAGGAGGACAGGGAAGCTCCTACGAGCAGTACTTC.

V and J are TRBV6-2 or TRBV6-3 and TRBJ2-6; 10 bases are shared with TRBD2. This CDR3 region has 19 residues. V dropped 2 bases and J dropped 4; count of bases not matched to a gene: 11. Germline V gene lookup returns CDR1 MNHEY and CDR2 SVGEGT. The CDR3 protein is CASSYNPLAGVGGANVLTF. CDR3 sequence (DNA): TGTGCCAGCAGTTACAACCCCCTAGCGGGAGTAGGCGGGGCCAACGTCCTGACTTTC.

The chain recombines TRBV12-3 or TRBV12-4 with TRBJ1-2; the D is unclear. Trimming took off 2 bases at V and 5 bases at J, with 9 bases between the two ends. This CDR3 is 13 amino acids long. The CDR3 spells CASSLRSGYGYTF. In DNA form, the CDR3 reads TGTGCCAGCAGTTTAAGGTCCGGGTATGGCTACACCTTC.

The chain recombines TRBV6-5 with TRBJ1-2, with D unclear. This CDR3 has 13 residues. In germline, CDR1 is MNHEY, CDR2 SVGAGI. The V end was cut by 2 bases, the J end by 5 bases, with 9 bases between. The CDR3 bases are TGTGCCAGCAGTTACGTTGGAGCGTATGGCTACACCTTC. Residues: CASSYVGAYGYTF.

V is TRBV30 and J is TRBJ2-3, with 13 bases aligning to TRBD2. The CDR3 is 18 residues long. Germline V gene data show CDR1 as GTSNPN and CDR2 as SVGIG (reference sequence). The V gene end was trimmed by 4 bases and the J gene end by 3 bases; junction bases not matched to a gene: 13. CDR3 residues: CAWKSPARTSGSTDTQYF. CDR3 sequence (DNA): TGTGCCTGGAAATCTCCGGCCAGGACTAGCGGGAGTACAGATACGCAGTATTTT.

V usage is TRBV28 and J usage is TRBJ2-7; perhaps TRBD1 as D (6 bases). The CDR3 has 12 residues. Germline values: CDR1 MDHEN, CDR2 SYDVKM. The ends were cut back, 7 bases at V and 0 bases at J, with 7 bases in the middle. CDR3 loop: CASNRASYEQYF. In nucleotides, the CDR3 is TGTGCCAGCAACAGGGCCTCCTACGAGCAGTACTTC.

The V call is TRBV30, the J call TRBJ1-1, with D unresolved. Germline V gives CDR1 GTSNPN, CDR2 SVGIG (reference sequence). The ends were cut back, 3 bases at V and 8 bases at J, with 10 bases in the middle. This CDR3 spans 11 amino acids. The CDR3 sequence is CAWRVRGEAFF. The CDR3 DNA reads TGTGCCTGGAGGGTGCGGGGAGAAGCTTTCTTT.

V and J are TRBV5-1 and TRBJ2-4; D remains ambiguous. V gave up 0 bases and J gave up 6 bases, with 10 bases separating them. The CDR3 loop spans 14 amino acids. Germline V CDR1 and CDR2: SGHRS, YFSETQ. The CDR3 DNA is TGCGCCAGCAGCTTGGATGCCGCGGCAAACATTCAGTACTTC. Translation gives CASSLDAAANIQYF.

CDR3 in DNA: TGTGCCAGCAGCCGGTGGGGCAGGTTCTACGAGCAGTACTTC. Its translation: CASSRWGRFYEQYF. This chain joins TRBV5-8 and TRBJ2-7, with D possibly matching TRBD1 (5 bases). This CDR3 has 14 residues. V shed 4 bases and J shed 3 bases, with 14 bases lying between them. Germline V lookup: CDR1 SGHTS, CDR2 YDEGEE. The entire variable domain, with the rest obtained from reference TRBV5-8 and TRBJ2-7, is as follows: EAGVTQSPTHLIKTRGQQATLRCSPISGHTSVYWYQQALGLGLQFLLWYDEGEERNRGNFPPRFSGRQFPNYSSELNVNALELEDSALYLCASSRWGRFYEQYFGPGTRLTVT.

V gene TRBV11-1 combines with J gene TRBJ2-5, with a weak D call TRBD2 (5 bases). The CDR3 is 14 amino acids. Trimming stripped 3 bases from V and 6 bases from J, with 14 bases between. The germline V gene encodes CDR1 SGHAT and CDR2 FQDESV (reference sequence). Here the CDR3 reads CASSLVSGLQTQYF. In nucleotides, the CDR3 is TGTGCCAGCAGCTTGGTTTCCGGACTCCAGACCCAGTACTTC.

The chain is built from TRBV7-6 and TRBJ2-7, with 12 bases matching TRBD2. The CDR3 spans 15 residues. After removal of 5 bases from V and 3 bases from J, the junction contained 5 bases not matched to a gene. Germline V gene lookup returns CDR1 SGHVS and CDR2 FNYEAQ. The CDR3 sequence: CASSISTSGSYEQYF. The CDR3 nucleotides are TGTGCCAGCAGCATCTCGACTAGCGGGAGCTACGAGCAGTACTTC.